This is a list of T cell receptor beta chains from one sample in a study of blood T cell repertoires in COVID-19. Assay used: immunoSEQ multiplex PCR; TCRdb lists only in-frame clones, some missing. The table lists roughly 200,000 clones, around 90% of them singletons. The sequenced sample was PBMCs or T cells enriched from blood (not recorded which). The receptors originated from a man between 25 and 39 years old who had recovered from COVID-19. The CDR3 runs from the conserved cysteine through the conserved F or W. The D gene is left open where the match is weak. Where a row states a size, it is once, few, many or the class of an expanded clone; other rows omit it.

TRBJ1-2 16 TRBV24-1 - TRBD1 CATSDKSGTGAAGYTF TGTGCCACCAGTGACAAATCCGGGACAGGGGCAGCTGGCTACACCTTC
TRBJ2-7 16 TRBV10-2 once TRBD2 CASSGPGEVAGYEQYF TGCGCCAGCAGTGGGCCCGGGGAGGTAGCGGGGTACGAGCAGTACTTC
TRBJ1-4 16 TRBV25-1 - - CASAEYQGGTNEKLFF TGTGCCAGCGCGGAATACCAGGGAGGCACTAATGAAAAACTGTTTTTT
TRBJ1-6 15 TRBV18 - TRBD1 CASSATGQTDSPLHF TGTGCCAGCTCAGCTACGGGACAGACAGATTCACCCCTCCACTTT
TRBJ1-1 15 TRBV18 - - CASSPPAHVSTEAFF TGTGCCAGCTCACCACCGGCTCACGTATCGACTGAAGCTTTCTTT
TRBJ1-2 16 TRBV18 - - CASSPGQGVLLGGYTF TGTGCCAGCTCACCCGGCCAGGGCGTCCTATTAGGAGGCTACACCTTC
TRBJ2-1 16 TRBV11-2 few TRBD2 CASRPAGTSGGAEQFF TGTGCCAGCAGACCGGCCGGGACTAGCGGGGGGGCTGAGCAGTTCTTC
TRBJ2-3 13 TRBV23-1 - - CASSQSGVDTQYF TGCGCCAGCAGTCAATCAGGGGTAGATACGCAGTATTTT
TRBJ1-2 12 TRBV9 - - CASSEYSTGYTF TGTGCCAGCAGCGAGTACAGCACGGGCTACACCTTC
TRBJ2-2 17 TRBV11-2 - - CASSLDTGTLGTGELFF TGTGCCAGCAGCTTAGATACAGGGACCTTGGGCACCGGGGAGCTGTTTTTT
TRBJ1-1 13 TRBV7-9 - - CASSIGRNTEAFF TGTGCCAGCAGCATAGGGAGGAACACTGAAGCTTTCTTT
TRBJ1-6 17 TRBV27 - TRBD1 CASSLDGTADYNSPLHF TGTGCCAGCAGTTTAGACGGGACAGCGGATTATAATTCACCCCTCCACTTT
TRBJ2-7 13 TRBV6-5 - TRBD1 CASSSGQGYEQYF TGTGCCAGCAGTAGTGGACAGGGCTACGAGCAGTACTTC
TRBJ1-1 16 TRBV7-8 - TRBD1 CASSLKRTGLGTEAFF TGTGCCAGCAGCTTGAAAAGGACAGGCCTGGGGACTGAAGCTTTCTTT
TRBJ2-3 15 TRBV4-1 - TRBD1 CASSLGTVSTDTQYF TGCGCCAGCAGCCTTGGGACAGTAAGCACAGATACGCAGTATTTT
TRBJ2-5 13 TRBV9 - - CASSVGAGETQYF TGTGCCAGCAGCGTGGGGGCCGGAGAGACCCAGTACTTC
TRBJ1-2 14 TRBV4-1 once TRBD1 CASRPPGQNYGYTF TGCGCCAGCAGGCCTCCGGGACAGAACTATGGCTACACCTTC
TRBJ1-3 15 TRBV10-2 once TRBD1 CASSPGQGISDTIYF TGCGCCAGCAGCCCGGGACAGGGCATCTCCGACACCATATATTTT
TRBJ2-2 15 TRBV13 - TRBD2 CASSQGLAETGELFF TGTGCCAGCAGCCAGGGACTAGCGGAGACCGGGGAGCTGTTTTTT
TRBJ1-4 15 TRBV25-1 - - CASSFRAGKNEKLFF TGTGCCAGCAGTTTCAGGGCGGGGAAAAATGAAAAACTGTTTTTT
TRBJ2-6 14 TRBV11-2 - - CASRPSGGANVLTF TGTGCCAGCAGGCCGAGTGGTGGGGCCAACGTCCTGACTTTC
TRBJ1-2 11 TRBV28 - - CASSLYNGYTF TGTGCCAGCAGTTTGTACAATGGCTACACCTTC
TRBJ1-6 15 TRBV6-5 - TRBD1 CASRPTTGKYSPLHF TGTGCCAGCAGACCCACGACAGGGAAATACTCACCCCTCCACTTT
TRBJ2-7 15 TRBV7-9 - - CASVESRAGFYEQYF TGTGCCAGCGTAGAGTCCCGTGCAGGGTTCTACGAGCAGTACTTC
TRBJ2-3 15 TRBV28 - - CASSDPGTHIDTQYF TGTGCCAGCAGTGATCCGGGGACTCACATAGATACGCAGTATTTT
TRBJ2-4 20 TRBV27 - TRBD2 CASSSPVRTLPSGVGHIQYF TGTGCCAGCAGTTCGCCAGTTCGAACCCTTCCTAGCGGGGTCGGGCACATTCAGTACTTC
TRBJ2-1 15 TRBV19 - TRBD1 CASSNPGQGGNEQFF TGTGCCAGTAGTAACCCGGGACAGGGAGGAAATGAGCAGTTCTTC
TRBJ2-7 15 TRBV28 - TRBD1 CASNIGTGGFYEQYF TGTGCCAGCAACATTGGGACAGGGGGATTTTACGAGCAGTACTTC
TRBJ2-4 17 TRBV28 - TRBD2 CASRAIAGGLAKNIQYF TGTGCCAGCAGGGCTATAGCGGGGGGATTAGCCAAAAACATTCAGTACTTC
TRBJ2-7 17 TRBV12-1 many - CASSLTGHLASSYEQYF TGTGCCAGCAGCTTAACAGGGCACCTTGCCAGCTCCTACGAGCAGTACTTC
TRBJ2-1 13 TRBV13 - - CASSLVRPNEQFF TGTGCCAGCAGCTTAGTTCGTCCGAATGAGCAGTTCTTC
TRBJ2-5 16 TRBV29-1 - TRBD2 CSVEGLAGSIQETQYF TGCAGCGTGGAGGGACTAGCGGGGTCGATCCAAGAGACCCAGTACTTC
TRBJ1-6 16 TRBV7-9 - TRBD1 CASSLWTGSLNSPLHF TGTGCCAGCAGCCTCTGGACAGGGTCTTTGAATTCACCCCTCCACTTT
TRBJ1-2 17 TRBV7-9 once - CASNQGGEIEYRYGYTF TGTGCCAGCAACCAGGGTGGGGAAATAGAGTACCGATATGGCTACACCTTC
TRBJ2-2 16 TRBV4-2 - - CASSQVGHTNTGELFF TGTGCCAGCAGCCAAGTGGGCCACACGAACACCGGGGAGCTGTTTTTT
TRBJ1-5 14 TRBV30 - - CAWSDRARNQPQHF TGTGCCTGGAGTGACAGGGCTCGGAATCAGCCCCAGCATTTT
TRBJ1-1 13 TRBV27 - TRBD1 CASSRTGGTEAFF TGTGCCAGCAGTAGAACAGGGGGCACTGAAGCTTTCTTT
TRBJ2-2 13 TRBV2 - - CASTRAGVGELFF TGTGCCAGCACCCGTGCCGGGGTCGGGGAGCTGTTTTTT
TRBJ1-5 14 TRBV5-1 - - CASSLGSQNQPQHF TGCGCCAGCAGCTTGGGGAGCCAAAATCAGCCCCAGCATTTT
TRBJ2-5 11 TRBV2 - TRBD2 CAGGPQETQYF TGTGCGGGAGGGCCCCAAGAGACCCAGTACTTC
TRBJ2-1 15 TRBV7-2 - - CASRTSAAILDEQFF TGTGCCAGCAGGACCTCAGCGGCCATTTTGGATGAGCAGTTCTTC
TRBJ1-4 16 TRBV10-3 - TRBD1 CAISPGTGYNNEKLFF TGTGCCATCAGTCCCGGGACAGGGTATAATAATGAAAAACTGTTTTTT
TRBJ1-5 14 TRBV28 - - CASSLRGIHQPQHF TGTGCCAGCAGTTTAAGGGGGATCCATCAGCCCCAGCATTTT
TRBJ1-1 12 TRBV30 - - CAWSNTGAEAFF TGTGCCTGGAGTAACACAGGCGCTGAAGCTTTCTTT
TRBJ2-7 17 TRBV6-1 - - CASSERPTGTSVDEQYF TGTGCCAGCAGTGAACGCCCGACAGGGACTTCTGTAGACGAGCAGTACTTC
TRBJ2-1 16 TRBV6-5 once TRBD2 CASSYSTSGSRNEQFF TGTGCCAGCAGTTACTCGACTAGCGGGAGTCGCAATGAGCAGTTCTTC
TRBJ2-7 14 TRBV4-3 - - CASSQGRNSYEQYF TGCGCCAGCAGCCAAGGGAGAAACTCCTACGAGCAGTACTTC
TRBJ2-4 14 TRBV6-5 - TRBD2 CASARTSGVYIQYF TGTGCCAGCGCCAGGACTAGCGGGGTTTACATTCAGTACTTC
TRBJ1-4 15 TRBV4-2 - - CASSQDLSGEEKLFF TGTGCCAGCAGCCAAGATCTAAGCGGTGAAGAAAAACTGTTTTTT
TRBJ2-3 16 TRBV4-1 - - CASSQEGGTIHMAQYF TGCGCCAGCAGCCAAGAAGGGGGGACTATCCATATGGCGCAGTATTTT
TRBJ2-5 15 TRBV5-1 - - CASSSTLARQETQYF TGCGCCAGCAGCTCGACACTAGCCCGACAAGAGACCCAGTACTTC
TRBJ2-7 15 TRBV5-1 - TRBD1 CASSVDRGGSYEQYF TGCGCCAGCAGCGTGGACAGGGGGGGCTCCTACGAGCAGTACTTC
TRBJ1-6 15 TRBV6-2/TRBV6-3 - - CASSYGGGAGSPLHF TGTGCCAGCAGTTATGGAGGAGGGGCCGGGTCACCCCTCCACTTT
TRBJ2-7 15 TRBV5-1 - TRBD2 CASSPHQAGVNEQYF TGCGCCAGCAGCCCCCACCAAGCGGGAGTGAACGAGCAGTACTTC
TRBJ2-1 16 TRBV6-1 - TRBD1 CASSEMGTGTYNEQFF TGTGCCAGCAGCGAAATGGGGACAGGGACCTACAATGAGCAGTTCTTC